The rows below give T cell receptor beta chains drawn from one sample of a study of T cell repertoires in cytomegalovirus infection. Their recognized antigens are unknown. TCRdb recomputed calls from the reads with MiXCR, one row per CDR3 protein. The repertoire includes 300,000 to 400,000 distinct CDR3 sequences, 20% to 25% of them detected once, and 10% to 15% sits in the top ten. The specimen was cultured PBMCs, collected from culture after CMV antigen stimulation. These receptors all stem from a human donor in good health (CMV status not recorded). Some clones in this sample may be carry-over from other donors' samples. The CDR3 runs from the conserved cysteine through the conserved F or W. Each record gives: J gene, V gene, CDR3 protein.

J gene: TRBJ1-2
V gene: TRBV28
CDR3 protein: CASRTHESNYGYTF

J gene: TRBJ1-1
V gene: TRBV15
CDR3 protein: CATSRVREVYTEAFF

J gene: TRBJ2-7
V gene: TRBV6-8
CDR3 protein: CATAETSYYEQYF

J gene: TRBJ2-7
V gene: TRBV5-6
CDR3 protein: CASSPGTVGLYEQYF

J gene: TRBJ2-7
V gene: TRBV20-1
CDR3 protein: CSARELDRGYEQYF

J gene: TRBJ1-2
V gene: TRBV6-6
CDR3 protein: CASSPGLFRQGANRLSGYTF

J gene: TRBJ2-5
V gene: TRBV7-2
CDR3 protein: CASSPSGDSAQYF

J gene: TRBJ1-5
V gene: TRBV28
CDR3 protein: CASRIQYYQPQHF

J gene: TRBJ2-5
V gene: TRBV7-4
CDR3 protein: CASSTGTSGRVGPQETQYF

J gene: TRBJ1-2
V gene: TRBV19
CDR3 protein: CASRGQADYGYTF

J gene: TRBJ2-1
V gene: TRBV7-2
CDR3 protein: CASSLRTGSSKSSYNEQFF

J gene: TRBJ2-3
V gene: TRBV28
CDR3 protein: CASSLPPRAYTQYF

J gene: TRBJ1-2
V gene: TRBV4-1
CDR3 protein: CASSHPAPAGRLGYTF

J gene: TRBJ1-3
V gene: TRBV7-6
CDR3 protein: CASSLAVGYSGNTIYF

J gene: TRBJ2-2
V gene: TRBV19
CDR3 protein: CATRAGLNTGELFF

J gene: TRBJ2-1
V gene: TRBV5-4
CDR3 protein: CASRRSGTSGRTNEQFF

J gene: TRBJ2-1
V gene: TRBV7-6
CDR3 protein: CASSLRTGIFNEQFF

J gene: TRBJ1-2
V gene: TRBV7-9
CDR3 protein: CASSSGGYYGYTF

J gene: TRBJ2-7
V gene: TRBV7-3
CDR3 protein: CASSFGGGASVYEQYF

J gene: TRBJ2-2
V gene: TRBV7-2
CDR3 protein: CASSLDTPGELFF

J gene: TRBJ2-7
V gene: TRBV7-8
CDR3 protein: CASSLSPEGSYEQYF

J gene: TRBJ2-5
V gene: TRBV14
CDR3 protein: CASSQGAGTQYF

J gene: TRBJ2-7
V gene: TRBV7-6
CDR3 protein: CASSLERVSYEQYF

J gene: TRBJ2-7
V gene: TRBV20-1
CDR3 protein: CSAPGTVYEQYF

J gene: TRBJ2-5
V gene: TRBV7-2
CDR3 protein: CASSLDGETQYF

J gene: TRBJ2-5
V gene: TRBV7-2
CDR3 protein: CASSLFWAGAETQYF

J gene: TRBJ1-1
V gene: TRBV12-3/TRBV12-4
CDR3 protein: CASSPRTGNAEAFF

J gene: TRBJ2-1
V gene: TRBV18
CDR3 protein: CASSPGNRLAGNEQFF

J gene: TRBJ2-3
V gene: TRBV29-1
CDR3 protein: CSVGTSGEPDTQYF

J gene: TRBJ2-1
V gene: TRBV28
CDR3 protein: CASSLLGSGRDYNEQFF

J gene: TRBJ1-4
V gene: TRBV28
CDR3 protein: CASSGPDTNNEKLFF

J gene: TRBJ1-1
V gene: TRBV7-2
CDR3 protein: CASSLVAQGNTEAFF

J gene: TRBJ2-1
V gene: TRBV7-9
CDR3 protein: CASSLVRLVGGSGVHEQFF

J gene: TRBJ1-2
V gene: TRBV4-3
CDR3 protein: CASSQRISGDYGYTF

J gene: TRBJ1-1
V gene: TRBV7-2
CDR3 protein: CASSFQWVAEAFF

J gene: TRBJ2-1
V gene: TRBV10-3
CDR3 protein: CAIGVPQFF

J gene: TRBJ2-1
V gene: TRBV7-2
CDR3 protein: CASSDPRAGVGNEQFF

J gene: TRBJ1-2
V gene: TRBV11-2
CDR3 protein: CASSLRTGDGYTF

J gene: TRBJ2-3
V gene: TRBV20-1
CDR3 protein: CSARPPAGDTQYF

J gene: TRBJ1-2
V gene: TRBV20-1
CDR3 protein: CSARVRTYGYTF

J gene: TRBJ1-1
V gene: TRBV7-9
CDR3 protein: CASSLVSVIPNTEAFF

J gene: TRBJ2-3
V gene: TRBV29-1
CDR3 protein: CSVVALREASTDTQYF

J gene: TRBJ2-7
V gene: TRBV7-2
CDR3 protein: CASSLNVRTGRTSSYEQYF

J gene: TRBJ1-2
V gene: TRBV6-1
CDR3 protein: CASRKDRVQDGYTF

J gene: TRBJ1-1
V gene: TRBV19
CDR3 protein: CASRSEVGGMRPEAFF

J gene: TRBJ1-5
V gene: TRBV14
CDR3 protein: CASSQNNQPQHF

J gene: TRBJ2-1
V gene: TRBV7-2
CDR3 protein: CASSLVLRGSYNEQFF

J gene: TRBJ2-1
V gene: TRBV7-3
CDR3 protein: CASSFLGGNEQFF

J gene: TRBJ2-4
V gene: TRBV5-6
CDR3 protein: CASSFQGREVIQYF

J gene: TRBJ1-5
V gene: TRBV6-5
CDR3 protein: CASSYSVPGSDSNQPQHF

J gene: TRBJ1-2
V gene: TRBV20-1
CDR3 protein: CSARDLLYGYTF

J gene: TRBJ1-4
V gene: TRBV19
CDR3 protein: CASLDGAVNEKLFF

J gene: TRBJ2-7
V gene: TRBV2
CDR3 protein: CASSGLAGVLSYEQYF

J gene: TRBJ2-1
V gene: TRBV25-1
CDR3 protein: CASSDKINEQFF

J gene: TRBJ2-7
V gene: TRBV4-3
CDR3 protein: CASSQALATYEQYF